Listed below are T cell receptor beta chains from one sample, sequenced in a study of CD8 T cells in Susac syndrome. Each CDR3 protein is one row after TCRdb ran MiXCR on the immunoSEQ multiplex PCR reads. The top ten clones hold 0.093% of a sample with 190,000 or so distinct CDR3 sequences, about 95% of them seen once. Input material: CD4+ T cells from PBMCs. These receptors were collected from a human donor with multiple sclerosis. CDR3s include the opening cysteine and the closing phenylalanine or tryptophan. A D gene is named only where the DNA matches it firmly. Some rows have no size entry. The others give once, few or many, or a class for an expanded clone.

V: TRBV24-1; D: TRBD2; size: -; J: TRBJ2-3; CDR3: CATSDPSGRSDTQYF; DNA: TGTGCCACCAGTGATCCTAGCGGGAGATCAGATACGCAGTATTTT
V: TRBV12-5; D: -; size: -; J: TRBJ1-1; CDR3: CASGSPGQVMNTEAFF; DNA: TGTGCTAGTGGTTCACCGGGACAAGTCATGAACACTGAAGCTTTCTTT
V: TRBV3-1; D: -; size: -; J: TRBJ2-5; CDR3: CASSQGTSETQYF; DNA: TGTGCCAGCAGCCAGGGGACCTCAGAGACCCAGTACTTC
V: TRBV9; D: -; size: -; J: TRBJ2-7; CDR3: CASSVGGTNYEQYF; DNA: TGTGCCAGCAGCGTAGGCGGGACGAATTACGAGCAGTACTTC
V: TRBV29-1; D: -; size: -; J: TRBJ2-3; CDR3: CSGDRLTYTDTQYF; DNA: TGCAGCGGCGACAGGCTAACATACACAGATACGCAGTATTTT
V: TRBV3-1; D: -; size: once; J: TRBJ2-7; CDR3: CASSRGPTPTYEQYF; DNA: TGTGCCAGCAGTCGCGGGCCGACACCCACCTACGAGCAGTACTTC
V: TRBV11-3; D: -; size: -; J: TRBJ2-3; CDR3: CASSLGDPSTDTQYF; DNA: TGTGCCAGCAGCTTAGGGGATCCCAGCACAGATACGCAGTATTTT
V: TRBV6-1; D: TRBD1; size: -; J: TRBJ2-1; CDR3: CASSPGGGRGPNEQFF; DNA: TGTGCCAGCAGTCCGGGTGGGGGCAGGGGGCCCAATGAGCAGTTCTTC
V: TRBV3-1; D: TRBD2; size: -; J: TRBJ2-5; CDR3: CASSQGTSGVPETQYF; DNA: TGTGCCAGCAGCCAAGGGACTAGCGGGGTTCCAGAGACCCAGTACTTC
V: TRBV15; D: -; size: -; J: TRBJ2-1; CDR3: CATSRDRGLQYNEQFF; DNA: TGTGCCACCAGCAGAGATCGGGGACTCCAGTACAATGAGCAGTTCTTC
V: TRBV2; D: TRBD1; size: -; J: TRBJ1-1; CDR3: CASSERGGNTEAFF; DNA: TGTGCCAGCAGTGAGAGAGGGGGCAACACTGAAGCTTTCTTT
V: TRBV12-3/TRBV12-4; D: -; size: -; J: TRBJ1-1; CDR3: CASSVRGVATEAFF; DNA: TGTGCCAGCAGTGTCCGGGGAGTGGCCACTGAAGCTTTCTTT
V: TRBV3-1; D: -; size: -; J: TRBJ1-2; CDR3: CASSYQQGGREGYTF; DNA: TGTGCCAGCAGCTACCAACAGGGAGGGCGAGAGGGCTACACCTTC
V: TRBV27; D: -; size: -; J: TRBJ1-1; CDR3: CASSRWGTEAFF; DNA: TGTGCCAGCAGCAGGTGGGGCACTGAAGCTTTCTTT
V: TRBV4-1; D: -; size: -; J: TRBJ2-1; CDR3: CASSQEDRPSYNEQFF; DNA: TGCGCCAGCAGCCAAGAAGACAGGCCATCCTACAATGAGCAGTTCTTC
V: TRBV14; D: TRBD1; size: -; J: TRBJ2-2; CDR3: CASSPRTGFNTGELFF; DNA: TGTGCCAGCAGCCCCCGGACAGGGTTTAACACCGGGGAGCTGTTTTTT
V: TRBV12-3/TRBV12-4; D: TRBD1; size: -; J: TRBJ2-3; CDR3: CASLGQTSTDTQYF; DNA: TGTGCCAGCTTGGGACAGACTAGCACAGATACGCAGTATTTT
V: TRBV20-1; D: TRBD2; size: -; J: TRBJ2-3; CDR3: CSARRIAGGPTDTQYF; DNA: TGCAGTGCCCGACGGATCGCGGGGGGGCCTACAGATACGCAGTATTTT
V: TRBV20-1; D: -; size: -; J: TRBJ1-6; CDR3: CSAGGQNSPLHF; DNA: TGCAGTGCCGGAGGACAGAACTCACCCCTCCACTTT
V: TRBV3-1; D: -; size: -; J: TRBJ2-2; CDR3: CASSQRTAPGGELFF; DNA: TGTGCCAGCAGCCAGCGGACGGCCCCCGGCGGGGAGCTGTTTTTT
V: TRBV30; D: -; size: -; J: TRBJ1-3; CDR3: CAWSRHGAIYF; DNA: TGTGCCTGGAGTCGACACGGGGCCATATATTTT
V: TRBV27; D: -; size: -; J: TRBJ2-3; CDR3: CASSDRFFTDTQYF; DNA: TGTGCCAGCAGTGACCGCTTTTTCACAGATACGCAGTATTTT
V: TRBV6-4; D: -; size: once; J: TRBJ2-7; CDR3: CASSEGCYEQYF; DNA: TGTGCCAGCAGTGAGGGGTGTTACGAGCAGTACTTC
V: TRBV18; D: -; size: -; J: TRBJ1-1; CDR3: CASSLSRGSAEAFF; DNA: TGTGCCAGCTCACTTTCCAGGGGTTCTGCTGAAGCTTTCTTT
V: TRBV24-1; D: -; size: -; J: TRBJ2-3; CDR3: CATSGGRGSQYF; DNA: TGTGCCACCAGTGGAGGAAGGGGATCGCAGTATTTT
V: TRBV20-1; D: TRBD2; size: -; J: TRBJ2-3; CDR3: CSAILRLAGVGDTQYF; DNA: TGCAGTGCTATCCTGCGACTAGCGGGAGTTGGAGATACGCAGTATTTT
V: TRBV6-2/TRBV6-3; D: TRBD2; size: -; J: TRBJ2-7; CDR3: CASSLLAGVIYEQYF; DNA: TGTGCCAGCAGCCTACTAGCGGGGGTAATCTACGAGCAGTACTTC
V: TRBV20-1; D: TRBD2; size: -; J: TRBJ2-3; CDR3: CSARDPLAGVTDTQYF; DNA: TGCAGTGCTAGAGATCCCCTAGCGGGAGTGACAGATACGCAGTATTTT
V: TRBV9; D: -; size: -; J: TRBJ1-2; CDR3: CASSVVHYGYTF; DNA: TGTGCCAGCAGCGTAGTGCACTATGGCTACACCTTC
V: TRBV5-6; D: -; size: -; J: TRBJ2-5; CDR3: CASSLEVFSETQYF; DNA: TGTGCCAGCAGCTTGGAGGTCTTCTCCGAGACCCAGTACTTC
V: TRBV15; D: TRBD2; size: -; J: TRBJ2-3; CDR3: CATSPGTSGYTDTQYF; DNA: TGTGCCACCAGCCCTGGGACTAGCGGCTACACAGATACGCAGTATTTT
V: TRBV27; D: TRBD2; size: -; J: TRBJ2-3; CDR3: CASSLVLAGMDTQYF; DNA: TGTGCCAGCAGTTTAGTACTAGCGGGGATGGATACGCAGTATTTT
V: TRBV15; D: TRBD2; size: -; J: TRBJ2-2; CDR3: CATSLQREYTGELFF; DNA: TGTGCCACCAGCCTTCAGCGGGAGTACACCGGGGAGCTGTTTTTT
V: TRBV12-3/TRBV12-4; D: -; size: -; J: TRBJ2-6; CDR3: CASSRVVNVLTF; DNA: TGTGCCAGCAGTCGGGTTGTCAACGTCCTGACTTTC
V: TRBV12-3/TRBV12-4; D: -; size: -; J: TRBJ1-2; CDR3: CASSLFRHIGYTF; DNA: TGTGCCAGCAGTTTGTTTCGGCACATTGGCTACACCTTC
V: TRBV24-1; D: -; size: -; J: TRBJ2-5; CDR3: CATSGGPGPEMGQYF; DNA: TGTGCCACCAGTGGCGGACCGGGACCCGAGATGGGCCAGTACTTC
V: TRBV6-5; D: -; size: -; J: TRBJ2-3; CDR3: CASSAPQGTQKF; DNA: TGTGCCAGCAGTGCTCCTCAAGGGACTCAGAAGTTT
V: TRBV7-2; D: TRBD1; size: -; J: TRBJ1-1; CDR3: CASRTPGQATEAFF; DNA: TGTGCCAGCAGAACTCCGGGACAGGCCACTGAAGCTTTCTTT
V: TRBV7-2; D: TRBD1; size: once; J: TRBJ1-1; CDR3: CASSFHTGGTEAFF; DNA: TGTGCCAGCAGCTTTCATACAGGGGGCACTGAAGCTTTCTTT
V: TRBV6-1; D: -; size: -; J: TRBJ2-7; CDR3: CASSVPSYEQYF; DNA: TGTGCCAGCAGTGTGCCTTCCTACGAGCAGTACTTC
V: TRBV12-3/TRBV12-4; D: -; size: -; J: TRBJ2-7; CDR3: CASSLRNEQYF; DNA: TGTGCCAGCAGTCTACGAAACGAGCAGTACTTC
V: TRBV19; D: -; size: -; J: TRBJ1-2; CDR3: CASSMEGYGYTF; DNA: TGTGCCAGTAGTATGGAGGGCTATGGCTACACCTTC
V: TRBV20-1; D: -; size: once; J: TRBJ2-3; CDR3: CSARLQGYTQYF; DNA: TGCAGTGCTAGGCTCCAGGGGTATACGCAGTATTTT
V: TRBV29-1; D: -; size: -; J: TRBJ1-1; CDR3: CSGGQLDTEAFF; DNA: TGCAGCGGTGGACAGCTAGACACTGAAGCTTTCTTT
V: TRBV7-2; D: -; size: -; J: TRBJ2-6; CDR3: CASSLAFHSSGANVLTF; DNA: TGTGCCAGCAGCTTAGCCTTCCACTCCTCTGGGGCCAACGTCCTGACTTTC
V: TRBV3-1; D: TRBD1; size: once; J: TRBJ1-5; CDR3: CASSQGGGKSQPQHF; DNA: TGTGCCAGCAGCCAAGGAGGGGGCAAGTCCCAGCCCCAGCATTTT
V: TRBV29-1; D: -; size: -; J: TRBJ2-7; CDR3: CSVGGGASYEQYF; DNA: TGCAGCGTTGGTGGGGGGGCCTCCTACGAGCAGTACTTC
V: TRBV30; D: -; size: -; J: TRBJ1-5; CDR3: CAWSSGMGNQPQHF; DNA: TGTGCCTGGAGTTCCGGCATGGGCAATCAGCCCCAGCATTTT